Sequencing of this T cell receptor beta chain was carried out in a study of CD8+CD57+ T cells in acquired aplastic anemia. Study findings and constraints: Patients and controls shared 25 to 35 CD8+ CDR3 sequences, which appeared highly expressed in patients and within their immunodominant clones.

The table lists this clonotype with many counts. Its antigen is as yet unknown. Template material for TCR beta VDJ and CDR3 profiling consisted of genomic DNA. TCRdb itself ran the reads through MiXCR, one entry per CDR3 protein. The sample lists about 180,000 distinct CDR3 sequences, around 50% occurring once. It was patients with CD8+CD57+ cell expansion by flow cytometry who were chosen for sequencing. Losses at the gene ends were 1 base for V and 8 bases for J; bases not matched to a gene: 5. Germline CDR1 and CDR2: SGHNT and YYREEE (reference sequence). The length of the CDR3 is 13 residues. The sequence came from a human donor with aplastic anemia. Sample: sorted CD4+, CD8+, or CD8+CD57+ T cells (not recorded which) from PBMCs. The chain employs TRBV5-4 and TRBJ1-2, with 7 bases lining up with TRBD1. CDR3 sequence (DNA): TGTGCCAGCAGCTTGATAGGGGGCAGGGGCTACACCTTC. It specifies CASSLIGGRGYTF.